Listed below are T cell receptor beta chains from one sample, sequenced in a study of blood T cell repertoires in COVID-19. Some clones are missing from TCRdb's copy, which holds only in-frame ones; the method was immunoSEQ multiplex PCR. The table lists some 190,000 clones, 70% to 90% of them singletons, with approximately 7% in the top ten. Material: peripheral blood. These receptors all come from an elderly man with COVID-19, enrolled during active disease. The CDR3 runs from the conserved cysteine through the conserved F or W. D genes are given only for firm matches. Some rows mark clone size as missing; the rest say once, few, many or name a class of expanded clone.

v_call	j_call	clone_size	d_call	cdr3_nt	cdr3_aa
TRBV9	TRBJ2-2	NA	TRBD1	TGTGCCAGCAGCGTTGGGACAGCAAACACCGGGGAGCTGTTTTTT	CASSVGTANTGELFF
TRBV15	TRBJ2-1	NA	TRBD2	TGTGCCACCAGCAGGGGTGCGGGGGGAGCCTACAATGAGCAGTTCTTC	CATSRGAGGAYNEQFF
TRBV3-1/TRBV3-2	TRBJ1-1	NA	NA	TGTGCCAGCAGCCCTTGGGGGGGCCCGGGCACTGAAGCTTTCTTT	CASSPWGGPGTEAFF
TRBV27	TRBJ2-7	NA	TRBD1	TGTGCCAGCAGCCTCACCAGGGGGCAGGGCGAGCAGTACTTC	CASSLTRGQGEQYF
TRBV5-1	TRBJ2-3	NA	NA	TGCGCCAGCAGCCCCCTCCCAACCCTAGCTTCAGATACGCAGTATTTT	CASSPLPTLASDTQYF
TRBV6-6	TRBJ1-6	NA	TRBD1	TGTGCCAGCAGTTACGCCGGGGACAGGGGTGGGTCACCCCTCCACTTT	CASSYAGDRGGSPLHF
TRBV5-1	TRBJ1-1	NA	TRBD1	TGCGCCAGCAGCTCCTCAGGGGGGACTGAAGCTTTCTTT	CASSSSGGTEAFF
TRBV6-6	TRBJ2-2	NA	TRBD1	TGTGCCAGCAGGCCTACAGGGGCCGGGGAGCTGTTTTTT	CASRPTGAGELFF
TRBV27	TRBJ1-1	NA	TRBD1	TGTGCCAGCAGTTCCAGGGGGGTCAGGAACACTGAAGCTTTCTTT	CASSSRGVRNTEAFF
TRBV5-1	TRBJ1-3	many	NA	TGCGCCAGCAGCTACCCGGACAACTCTGGAAACACCATATATTTT	CASSYPDNSGNTIYF
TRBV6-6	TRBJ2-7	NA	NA	TGTGCCAGCATCCCCGGGACTGTAGCCTACGAGCAGTACTTC	CASIPGTVAYEQYF
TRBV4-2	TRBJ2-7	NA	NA	TGTGCCAGCAGCCAAGGTGAGGCTACCTACGAGCAGTACTTC	CASSQGEATYEQYF
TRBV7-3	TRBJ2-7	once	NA	TGTGCCAGCAGCTTAGACGGGAGCTCCTACGAGCAGTACTTC	CASSLDGSSYEQYF
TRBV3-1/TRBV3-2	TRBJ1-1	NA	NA	TGTGCCAGCAGCCAAAGAGTGGTGGTGAACACTGAAGCTTTCTTT	CASSQRVVVNTEAFF
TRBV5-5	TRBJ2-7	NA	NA	TGTGCCAGCAGCCGAGGAGGGGCCTACGAGCAGTACTTC	CASSRGGAYEQYF
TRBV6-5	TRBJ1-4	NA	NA	TGTGCCAGCAAGGGGTCTAGTGAAAAACTGTTTTTT	CASKGSSEKLFF
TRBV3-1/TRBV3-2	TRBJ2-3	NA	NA	TGTGCCAGCAGCCAAGACAGCGGGCCGCAGTATTTT	CASSQDSGPQYF
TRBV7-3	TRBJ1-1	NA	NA	TGTGCCAGCAGCTTAGCAGGGGAGAACACTGAAGCTTTCTTT	CASSLAGENTEAFF
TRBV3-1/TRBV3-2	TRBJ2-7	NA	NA	TGTGCCAGCAGCGAATCAGGTACCCAAAAGGTCAACGAGCAGTACTTC	CASSESGTQKVNEQYF
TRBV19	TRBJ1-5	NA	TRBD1	TGTGCCAGTAGAGGGACAGCGAGCAATCAGCCCCAGCATTTT	CASRGTASNQPQHF
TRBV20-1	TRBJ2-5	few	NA	TGCAGTGCCCACCCACGGGAGACCCAGTACTTC	CSAHPRETQYF
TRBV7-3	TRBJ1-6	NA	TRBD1	TGTGCCAGCAGCTTGTTGGGACAGGGGGATTCACCCCTCCACTTT	CASSLLGQGDSPLHF
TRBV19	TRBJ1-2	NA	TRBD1	TGTGCCAGTAGTCCTACAGGGGGAGGCTATGGCTACACCTTC	CASSPTGGGYGYTF
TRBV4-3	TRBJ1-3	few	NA	TGCGCCAGCAGCCAAGATAGTAACACCATATATTTT	CASSQDSNTIYF
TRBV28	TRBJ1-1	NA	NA	TGTGCCAGCAGTACAGCTAACACTGAAGCTTTCTTT	CASSTANTEAFF
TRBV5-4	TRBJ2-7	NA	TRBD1	TGTGCCAGCAGCCTACAGACAGGGGACTACGAGCAGTACTTC	CASSLQTGDYEQYF
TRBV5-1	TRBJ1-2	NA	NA	TGCGCCAGCAGCTTGAGTCAGGTGGACTATGGCTACACCTTC	CASSLSQVDYGYTF
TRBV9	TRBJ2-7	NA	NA	TGTGCCAGCAGTAGGGTCGAACAGGCCGCTATTTACGAGCAGTACTTC	CASSRVEQAAIYEQYF
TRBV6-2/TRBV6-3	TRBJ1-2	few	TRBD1	TGTGCCAGCAGTCAGGGGGACTATGGCTACACCTTC	CASSQGDYGYTF
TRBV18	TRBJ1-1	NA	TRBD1	TGTGCCAGCTCAGTCGAACAGGGGGGCACTGAAGCTTTCTTT	CASSVEQGGTEAFF
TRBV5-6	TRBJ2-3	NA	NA	TGTGCCAGCAGCTTGCCGGGAGCCTACACAGATACGCAGTATTTT	CASSLPGAYTDTQYF
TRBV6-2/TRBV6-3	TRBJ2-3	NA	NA	TGTGCCAGCAGTCGACGCCTAGCGAGAAGCACAGATACGCAGTATTTT	CASSRRLARSTDTQYF
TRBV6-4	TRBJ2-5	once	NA	TGTGCCAGCAGTGCCCCGCGTGGAGAGACCCAGTACTTC	CASSAPRGETQYF
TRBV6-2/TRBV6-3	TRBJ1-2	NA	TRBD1	TGTGCCAGCAGTTACTCGGACAGGGGAAACTATGGCTACACCTTC	CASSYSDRGNYGYTF
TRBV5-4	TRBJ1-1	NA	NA	TGTGCCAGCAGCTTGTACGCAGGTTTGAACACTGAAGCTTTCTTT	CASSLYAGLNTEAFF
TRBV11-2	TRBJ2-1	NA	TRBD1	TGTGCCAGCAGCTCAGGGACAGCCCACAATGAGCAGTTCTTC	CASSSGTAHNEQFF
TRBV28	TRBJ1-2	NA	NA	TGTGCCAGCAGTTTCCTGAACTATGGCTACACCTTC	CASSFLNYGYTF
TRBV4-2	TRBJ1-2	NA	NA	TGTGCCAGCAGCCAAGATAAGGCGGACTATGGCTACACCTTC	CASSQDKADYGYTF
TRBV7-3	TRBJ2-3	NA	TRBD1	TGTGCCAGCAGCTCGACAGGGGGCTCCACAGATACGCAGTATTTT	CASSSTGGSTDTQYF
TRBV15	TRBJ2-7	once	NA	TGTGCCACTGGCAACAGGTTGTGGTCCTACGAGCAGTACTTC	CATGNRLWSYEQYF
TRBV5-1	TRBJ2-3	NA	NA	TGCGCCAGCAGCTTTAACCGGGACACCCGGACAGATACGCAGTATTTT	CASSFNRDTRTDTQYF
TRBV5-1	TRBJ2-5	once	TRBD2	TGCGCCAGCAGTCTATTAGCGGGGGATCGGGAGACCCAGTACTTC	CASSLLAGDRETQYF